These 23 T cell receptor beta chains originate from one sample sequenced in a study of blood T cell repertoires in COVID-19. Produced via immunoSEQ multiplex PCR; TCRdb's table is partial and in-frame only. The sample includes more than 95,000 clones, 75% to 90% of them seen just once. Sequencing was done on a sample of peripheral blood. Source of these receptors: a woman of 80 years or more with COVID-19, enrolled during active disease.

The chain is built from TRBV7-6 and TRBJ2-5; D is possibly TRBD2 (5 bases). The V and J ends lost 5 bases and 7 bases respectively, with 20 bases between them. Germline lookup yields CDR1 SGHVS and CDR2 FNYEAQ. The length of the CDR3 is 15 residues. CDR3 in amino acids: CASSHTWPGEGTQYF. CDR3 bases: TGTGCCAGCAGCCATACCTGGCCCGGGGAAGGGACCCAGTACTTC.

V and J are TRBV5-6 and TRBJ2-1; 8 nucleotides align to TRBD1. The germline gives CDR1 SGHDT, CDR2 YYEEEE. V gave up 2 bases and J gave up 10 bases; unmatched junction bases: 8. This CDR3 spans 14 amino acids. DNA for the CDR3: TGTGCCAGCAGCTTCGACTCACAGGGGGGCGAGCAGTTCTTC. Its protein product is CASSFDSQGGEQFF.

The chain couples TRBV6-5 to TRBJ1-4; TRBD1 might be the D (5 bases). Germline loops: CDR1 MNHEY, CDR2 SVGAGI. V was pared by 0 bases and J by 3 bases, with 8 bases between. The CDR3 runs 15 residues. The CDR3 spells CASSYSRQPNEKLFF. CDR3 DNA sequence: TGTGCCAGCAGTTACTCTAGACAGCCTAATGAAAAACTGTTTTTT.

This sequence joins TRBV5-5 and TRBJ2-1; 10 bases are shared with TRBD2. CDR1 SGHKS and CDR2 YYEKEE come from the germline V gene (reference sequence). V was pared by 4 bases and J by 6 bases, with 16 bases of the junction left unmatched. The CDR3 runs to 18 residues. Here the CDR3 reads CASSTLSLAGDRLNEQFF. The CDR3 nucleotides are TGTGCCAGCAGCACCCTGTCTCTAGCGGGGGATCGGCTCAATGAGCAGTTCTTC.

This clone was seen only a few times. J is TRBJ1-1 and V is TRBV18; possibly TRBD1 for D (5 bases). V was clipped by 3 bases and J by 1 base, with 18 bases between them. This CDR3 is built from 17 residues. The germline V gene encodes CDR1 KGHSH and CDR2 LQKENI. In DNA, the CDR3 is TGTGCCAGCTCACCGCTCCCTATGGGGCGGGAGAACACTGAAGCTTTCTTT. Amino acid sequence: CASSPLPMGRENTEAFF.

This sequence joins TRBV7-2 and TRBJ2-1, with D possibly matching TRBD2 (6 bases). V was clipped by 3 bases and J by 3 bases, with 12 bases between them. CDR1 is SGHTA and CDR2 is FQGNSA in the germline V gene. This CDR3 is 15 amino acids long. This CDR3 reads CASSFFGGNYNEQFF. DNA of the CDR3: TGTGCCAGCAGCTTTTTTGGCGGGAACTACAATGAGCAGTTCTTC. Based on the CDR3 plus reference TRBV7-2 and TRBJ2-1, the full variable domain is GAGVSQSPSNKVTEKGKDVELRCDPISGHTALYWYRQSLGQGLEFLIYFQGNSAPDKSGLPSDRFSAERTGGSVSTLTIQRTQQEDSAVYLCASSFFGGNYNEQFFGPGTRLTVL.

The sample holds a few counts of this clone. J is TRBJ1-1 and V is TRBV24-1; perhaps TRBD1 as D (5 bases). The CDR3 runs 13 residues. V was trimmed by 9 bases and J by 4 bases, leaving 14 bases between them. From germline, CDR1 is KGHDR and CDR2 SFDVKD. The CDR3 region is CATGQGVGTEAFF. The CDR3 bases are TGTGCCACCGGTCAGGGCGTGGGCACTGAAGCTTTCTTT.

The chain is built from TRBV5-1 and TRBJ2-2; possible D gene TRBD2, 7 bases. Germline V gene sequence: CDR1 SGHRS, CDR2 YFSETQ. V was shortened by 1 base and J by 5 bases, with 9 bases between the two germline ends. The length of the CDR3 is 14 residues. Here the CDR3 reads CASSLKGGTGELFF. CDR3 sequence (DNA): TGCGCCAGCAGCTTGAAGGGGGGGACCGGGGAGCTGTTTTTT.

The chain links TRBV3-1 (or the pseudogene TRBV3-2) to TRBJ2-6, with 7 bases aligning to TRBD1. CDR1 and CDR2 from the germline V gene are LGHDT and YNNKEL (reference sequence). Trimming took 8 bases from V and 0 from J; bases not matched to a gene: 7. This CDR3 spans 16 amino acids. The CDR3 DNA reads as TGTGCCAGCCGCGGACAGGCTAGCTCTGGGGCCAACGTCCTGACTTTC. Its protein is CASRGQASSGANVLTF.

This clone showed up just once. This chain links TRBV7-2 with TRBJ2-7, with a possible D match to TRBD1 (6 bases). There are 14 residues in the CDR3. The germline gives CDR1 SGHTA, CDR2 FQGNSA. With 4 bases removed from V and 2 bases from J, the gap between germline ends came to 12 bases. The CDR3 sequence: CASSSGVGAYEQYF. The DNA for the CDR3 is TGTGCCAGCAGCTCAGGGGTCGGAGCCTACGAGCAGTACTTC.

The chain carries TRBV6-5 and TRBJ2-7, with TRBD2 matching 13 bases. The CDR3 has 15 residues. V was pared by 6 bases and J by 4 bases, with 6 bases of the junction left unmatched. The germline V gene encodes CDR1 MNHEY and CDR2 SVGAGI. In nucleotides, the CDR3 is TGTGCCAGCAGACCGGGACTAGCGGGGCTTTACGAGCAGTACTTC. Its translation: CASRPGLAGLYEQYF.

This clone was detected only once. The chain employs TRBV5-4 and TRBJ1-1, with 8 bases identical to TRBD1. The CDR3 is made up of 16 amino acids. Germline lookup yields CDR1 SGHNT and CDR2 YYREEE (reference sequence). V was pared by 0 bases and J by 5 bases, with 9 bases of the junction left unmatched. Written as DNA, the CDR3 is TGTGCCAGCAGCTTGGAGGGGGCAGGGGGCAATACTGAAGCTTTCTTT. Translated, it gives CASSLEGAGGNTEAFF.

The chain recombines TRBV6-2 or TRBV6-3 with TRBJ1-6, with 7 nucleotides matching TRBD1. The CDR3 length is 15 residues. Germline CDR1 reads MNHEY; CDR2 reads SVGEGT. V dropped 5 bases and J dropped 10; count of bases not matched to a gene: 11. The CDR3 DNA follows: TGTGCCAGCAGTCTATCACAGGGGACTCCATCACCCCTCCACTTT. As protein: CASSLSQGTPSPLHF.

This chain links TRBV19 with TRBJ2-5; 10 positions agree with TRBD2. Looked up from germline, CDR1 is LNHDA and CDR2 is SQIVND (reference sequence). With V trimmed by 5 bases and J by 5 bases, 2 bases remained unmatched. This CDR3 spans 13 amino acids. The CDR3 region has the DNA TGTGCCAGTAGTGTTAGCGGGAGGGAGACCCAGTACTTC. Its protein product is CASSVSGRETQYF.

CDR3 nucleotides: TGTGCCAGCAGCCGAACTAGCGGGAGGACTGGTACGCAGTATTTT. It is translated as CASSRTSGRTGTQYF. The J gene is TRBJ2-3, the V gene TRBV7-9; 12 bases are a match to TRBD2. J lost 8 bases, V lost 5 bases, and 8 bases had no gene match. This CDR3 region has 15 residues. Germline loops: CDR1 SEHNR, CDR2 FQNEAQ (reference sequence).

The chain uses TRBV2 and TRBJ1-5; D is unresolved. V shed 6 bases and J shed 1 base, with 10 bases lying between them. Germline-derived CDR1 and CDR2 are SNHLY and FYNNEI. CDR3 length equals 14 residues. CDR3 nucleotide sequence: TGTGCCAGCAGCGGGTCGGTCAGCAATCAGCCCCAGCATTTT. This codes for CASSGSVSNQPQHF.

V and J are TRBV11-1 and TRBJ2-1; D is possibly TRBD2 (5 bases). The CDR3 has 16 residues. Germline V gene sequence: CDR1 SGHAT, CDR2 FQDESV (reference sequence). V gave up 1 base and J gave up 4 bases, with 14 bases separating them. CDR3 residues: CASSLGRGGHYNEQFF. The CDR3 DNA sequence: TGTGCCAGCAGCTTAGGCCGGGGTGGTCATTACAATGAGCAGTTCTTC.

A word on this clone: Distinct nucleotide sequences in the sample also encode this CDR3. As DNA, the CDR3 is TGTGCCAGCAGCCCCCGACAGTATAACACTGAAGCTTTCTTT. Translated, it gives CASSPRQYNTEAFF. The chain combines TRBV9 with TRBJ1-1, with D perhaps TRBD1 (5 bases). CDR1 and CDR2 from the germline V gene are SGDLS and YYNGEE. Trimming cost V 4 bases and J 2 bases, with 12 bases left between them. There are 14 residues in the CDR3.

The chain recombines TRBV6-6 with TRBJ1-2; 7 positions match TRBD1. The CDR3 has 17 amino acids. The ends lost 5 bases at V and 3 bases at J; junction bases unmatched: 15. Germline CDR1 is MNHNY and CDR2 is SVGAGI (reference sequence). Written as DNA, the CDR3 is TGTGCCAGCAGTCCTAGGATGACAGGGTATTGGGACTATGGCTACACCTTC. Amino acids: CASSPRMTGYWDYGYTF.

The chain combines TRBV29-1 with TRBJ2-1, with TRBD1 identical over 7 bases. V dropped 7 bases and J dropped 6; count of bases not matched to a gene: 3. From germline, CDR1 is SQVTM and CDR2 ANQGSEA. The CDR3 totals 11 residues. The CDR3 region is CSANRGNEQFF. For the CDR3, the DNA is TGCAGCGCCAACAGGGGCAATGAGCAGTTCTTC.

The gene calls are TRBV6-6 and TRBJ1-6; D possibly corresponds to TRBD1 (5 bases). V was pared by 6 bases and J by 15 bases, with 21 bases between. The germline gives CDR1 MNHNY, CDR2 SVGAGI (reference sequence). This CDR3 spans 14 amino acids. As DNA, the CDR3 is TGTGCCAGCAGCATGGGGGGGAGTACTCGGTTCCTCCACTTT. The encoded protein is CASSMGGSTRFLHF.

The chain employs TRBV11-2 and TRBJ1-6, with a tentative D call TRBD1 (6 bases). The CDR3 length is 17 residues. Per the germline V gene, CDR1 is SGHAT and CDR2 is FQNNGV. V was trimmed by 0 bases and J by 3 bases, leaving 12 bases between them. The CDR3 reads CASSLDGQGFYNSPLHF. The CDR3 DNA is TGTGCCAGCAGCTTAGATGGTCAGGGGTTCTATAATTCACCCCTCCACTTT. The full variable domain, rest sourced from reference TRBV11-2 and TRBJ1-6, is EAGVAQSPRYKIIEKRQSVAFWCNPISGHATLYWYQQILGQGPKLLIQFQNNGVVDDSQLPKDRFSAERLKGVDSTLKIQPAKLEDSAVYLCASSLDGQGFYNSPLHFGNGTRLTVT.

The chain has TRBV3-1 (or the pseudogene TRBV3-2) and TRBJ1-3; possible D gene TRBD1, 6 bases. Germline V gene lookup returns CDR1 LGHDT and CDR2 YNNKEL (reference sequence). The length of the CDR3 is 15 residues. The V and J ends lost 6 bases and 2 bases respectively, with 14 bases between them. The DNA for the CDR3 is TGTGCCAGCAGAACAGGGTCGGACCCTGGAAACACCATATATTTT. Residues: CASRTGSDPGNTIYF.